This T cell receptor (beta chain) is drawn from a study of molecular identifiers for immune sequencing clone quantification. Overall study: Four of five splits of RNA from approximately 22,000 or 94,000 naive CD8 cells were sequenced in replicates. The study's findings and limits: Spiked Jurkat TCR RNA equal to one cell could reportedly be picked out among some 1 million naive cells. Highly expanded clones may be undercounted when identical TCR molecules share barcodes.

V lost 6 bases to trimming and J lost 4 bases; unmatched junction nucleotides: 12. The CDR3 covers 16 residues. Germline V CDR1 and CDR2: MDHEN, SYDVKM. The use of previously described methods and listed TCR primers produced the bulk TCR libraries. TCRdb processed the PCR reads anew with MiXCR; each CDR3 protein has one entry. The repertoire holds about 510,000 distinct CDR3 sequences, around 25% seen once, with about 0.75% in the top ten. On this clonotype: Its cognate antigen is unknown.

Sequencing was performed on naive CD8+ T cells from blood, with Jurkat cell RNA spiked in. Regarding subset: FACS-sorted CD8+CD4-CCR7+CD45RA+ naive T cells. This rearrangement joins TRBV28 to TRBJ2-5; TRBD1 agrees at 9 bases. The sequence was obtained from a human donor in good health. Some libraries in this study had Jurkat cell RNA spiked in. For the CDR3, the DNA is TGTGCCAGCAGGCAATCCGGGACAGGGTACCCAGAGACCCAGTACTTC. This sequence encodes CASRQSGTGYPETQYF.